The 27 T cell receptor beta chains below were found in one sample sequenced in a study of cytomegalovirus exposure and HLA in healthy donors. Libraries were prepared by immunoSEQ multiplex PCR; TCRdb keeps only in-frame clonotypes and omits some of them. The sample holds 100,000 to 120,000 clones; about 92% are singletons and the top ten take around 1.9%. The sequencing input was PBMCs. All receptors come from a woman between 18 and 29 years old in good health and CMV-seronegative.

This clone was detected only a few times. The V and J genes are TRBV28 and TRBJ2-2; 7 nucleotides agree with TRBD1. The CDR3 length is 13 residues. V lost 2 bases, J lost 6 bases, and 0 bases stayed unmatched. Germline values: CDR1 MDHEN, CDR2 SYDVKM. The CDR3 bases are TGTGCCAGCAGTTTAAGGGGGCCCGGGGAGCTGTTTTTT. It translates to CASSLRGPGELFF.

This chain joins TRBV29-1 and TRBJ1-2, with TRBD1 identical over 7 bases. This CDR3 is built from 13 residues. Germline CDR1 reads SQVTM; CDR2 reads ANQGSEA. J lost 4 bases, V lost 8 bases, and 10 bases had no gene match. In DNA, the CDR3 is TGCAGCTCCTCAGACAGGGACCTCTATGGCTACACCTTC. Translating it yields CSSSDRDLYGYTF.

The chain combines TRBV11-3 with TRBJ1-1; D is undetermined. The V gene lost 0 bases and the J gene lost 4 bases, with 9 bases spanning the gap. Per the germline V gene, CDR1 is SGHNT and CDR2 is YENEEA. The CDR3 spans 14 residues. CDR3 sequence reads: CASSLEGRGTEAFF. The CDR3 DNA follows: TGTGCCAGCAGCTTAGAGGGGAGAGGCACTGAAGCTTTCTTT.

The chain couples TRBV25-1 to TRBJ1-6, with TRBD1 identical over 7 bases. Per the germline V gene, CDR1 is MGHDK and CDR2 is SYGVNS. J was trimmed by 0 bases and V by 5 bases; bases with no gene match: 4. The CDR3 is made up of 16 amino acids. The CDR3 DNA is TGTGCCAGCAGTCTCAGGGGGAGCTCCTATAATTCACCCCTCCACTTT. Protein sequence: CASSLRGSSYNSPLHF.

The J gene is TRBJ1-1, the V gene TRBV10-1; no clear D. CDR1 is WNHNN, CDR2 SYGVQD, per germline (reference sequence). V lost 4 bases and J lost 0, with 9 bases in between. The CDR3 has 14 residues. The CDR3 protein is CASSVSGLNTEAFF. CDR3 nucleotides: TGCGCCAGCAGTGTTAGCGGTCTGAACACTGAAGCTTTCTTT.

The chain couples TRBV4-1 to TRBJ2-7, with 7 nucleotides matching TRBD1. CDR3 length: 18 residues. Losses at the gene ends were 1 base for V and 7 bases for J; bases not matched to a gene: 19. The germline V gene has CDR1 MGHRA and CDR2 YSYEKL. This CDR3 is CASSQVIGGQGRLGEQYF. For the CDR3, the DNA is TGCGCCAGCAGCCAAGTTATAGGGGGCCAGGGTCGATTAGGGGAGCAGTACTTC.

The chain joins TRBV7-6 to TRBJ2-7; 11 bases fit TRBD2. V dropped 0 bases and J dropped 3; count of bases not matched to a gene: 10. The length of the CDR3 is 18 residues. CDR1 and CDR2 from the germline V gene are SGHVS and FNYEAQ. CDR3 nucleotides: TGTGCCAGCAGCTTAGCGGACTCTAGCGGGGGGACCAACTACGAGCAGTACTTC. It specifies CASSLADSSGGTNYEQYF.

This sequence joins TRBV2 and TRBJ1-2, with D tentatively TRBD1 (6 bases). In germline, CDR1 is SNHLY, CDR2 FYNNEI. The CDR3 runs 12 residues. V was trimmed by 2 bases and J by 11 bases, leaving 12 bases between them. The CDR3 sequence: CASSETGTPYTF. In DNA form, the CDR3 reads TGTGCCAGCAGTGAAACCGGGACACCTTACACCTTC.

This clone was seen only once. The rearrangement links TRBV15 to TRBJ2-5; D is unclear. Trimming removed 0 bases from V and 3 bases from J, with 8 bases in between. This CDR3 comprises 14 residues. In germline, CDR1 is LNHNV, CDR2 YYDKDF (reference sequence). Here the CDR3 reads CATSRDLAKETQYF. In DNA form, the CDR3 reads TGTGCCACCAGCAGAGATCTGGCAAAAGAGACCCAGTACTTC.

The V and J genes are TRBV28 and TRBJ1-2, with D possibly matching TRBD1 (6 bases). V lost 5 bases, J lost 2 bases, and 9 bases lay in between. This CDR3 has 13 residues. Germline V gene sequence: CDR1 MDHEN, CDR2 SYDVKM. In DNA, the CDR3 is TGTGCCAGCAGTGGACAGAGAAACTATGGCTACACCTTC. Its translation: CASSGQRNYGYTF.

CDR3 protein: CASSLGPTGGEQFF. The CDR3 nucleotides read TGCGCCAGCAGCCTCGGGCCAACGGGGGGCGAGCAGTTCTTC. This chain links TRBV5-1 with TRBJ2-1; D may be TRBD2 (7 bases). The germline V gene encodes CDR1 SGHRS and CDR2 YFSETQ. This CDR3 region has 14 residues. V was shortened by 4 bases and J by 10 bases, with 18 bases between the two germline ends.

The V and J genes are TRBV7-9 and TRBJ2-3; D unresolved. The CDR3 has 17 amino acids. Germline lookup yields CDR1 SEHNR and CDR2 FQNEAQ (reference sequence). The CDR3 loop reads CVLSERVPLSYTDTQYF. The CDR3 nucleotides are TGTGTCCTCTCCGAACGGGTCCCTCTTTCATACACAGATACGCAGTATTTT.

This clone was seen a handful of times. The chain employs TRBV5-1 and TRBJ2-1, with TRBD1 as a possible D gene (6 bases). V was cut by 0 bases and J by 7 bases, with 14 bases left in between. Germline CDR1 is SGHRS and CDR2 is YFSETQ. CDR3 size: 15 residues. The CDR3 region is CASSLGQVPGNEQFF. The CDR3 DNA sequence: TGCGCCAGCAGCTTGGGACAGGTACCGGGGAATGAGCAGTTCTTC.

V gene TRBV11-2 combines with J gene TRBJ1-4; no clear D gene. Between the trimmed V and J ends, which lost 3 bases and 2 bases, there was a span of 7 bases. The CDR3 has 14 amino acids. Germline lookup yields CDR1 SGHAT and CDR2 FQNNGV. Here the CDR3 DNA reads TGTGCCAGCAGCTTCGGGTATACTAATGAAAAACTGTTTTTT. It yields the protein CASSFGYTNEKLFF.

The table lists this clone with a few counts. The chain is built from TRBV28 and TRBJ2-4; D is undetermined. This CDR3 region has 12 residues. Germline CDR1 reads MDHEN; CDR2 reads SYDVKM. V lost 8 bases to trimming and J lost 4 bases, with 9 bases between them. The CDR3: CASGEAKNIQYF. Written as DNA, the CDR3 is TGTGCCAGCGGAGAGGCGAAAAACATTCAGTACTTC.

J is TRBJ1-2 and V is TRBV5-1; 7 bases line up with TRBD1. CDR3 length: 15 residues. CDR1 SGHRS and CDR2 YFSETQ come from the germline V gene. V gave up 3 bases and J gave up 8 bases; unmatched junction bases: 13. The CDR3: CASSSNTGDSGGYTF. CDR3 nucleotide sequence: TGCGCCAGCAGCTCCAATACCGGGGACAGCGGAGGCTACACCTTC.

The chain is built from TRBV11-2 and TRBJ1-1; 7 nucleotides agree with TRBD1. The V and J ends lost 0 bases and 3 bases, in that order; junction bases with no gene match: 4. This CDR3 is built from 15 residues. Germline values: CDR1 SGHAT, CDR2 FQNNGV. DNA for the CDR3: TGTGCCAGCAGCTTAGATGGGACAGTATACACTGAAGCTTTCTTT. Its protein is CASSLDGTVYTEAFF.

The chain couples TRBV4-2 to TRBJ1-4; 7 bases match TRBD1. Germline V gene lookup returns CDR1 LGHNA and CDR2 YNFKEQ. Germline trimming cut 3 bases from V and 3 bases from J; bases unmatched to any gene: 10. The CDR3 is 17 amino acids. CDR3: CASSHEDRVSPNEKLFF. The CDR3 nucleotides are TGTGCCAGCAGCCATGAAGACAGGGTATCGCCTAATGAAAAACTGTTTTTT.

The sample holds one count of this clone. V gene TRBV28 combines with J gene TRBJ1-2, with TRBD1 as a possible D gene (6 bases). Trimming took off 6 bases at V and 2 bases at J, with 10 bases between the two ends. The CDR3 extends over 13 amino acids. Germline V lookup: CDR1 MDHEN, CDR2 SYDVKM. The CDR3 region is CASRYRENYGYTF. In nucleotides, the CDR3 is TGTGCCAGCAGGTACAGGGAAAACTATGGCTACACCTTC.

The genes are TRBV14 and TRBJ2-3; weak D call: TRBD2 (7 bases). This CDR3 comprises 13 residues. V lost 5 bases and J 4 bases, leaving 10 bases between the germline ends. The germline CDR1 and CDR2 sequences are SGHDN and FVKESK. CDR3 in amino acids: CASSRGRADTQYF. The CDR3 DNA follows: TGTGCCAGCAGCAGGGGGAGGGCAGATACGCAGTATTTT.

V and J are TRBV28 and TRBJ2-1, with unresolved D. Germline CDR1 reads MDHEN; CDR2 reads SYDVKM. The CDR3 consists of 11 residues. Trimming stripped 6 bases from V and 7 bases from J, with 7 bases between. For the CDR3, the DNA is TGTGCCAGCAGGGCTAGAAATGAGCAGTTCTTC. Translating gives CASRARNEQFF.

J is TRBJ2-5 and V is TRBV5-6, with 14 nucleotides matching TRBD2. Germline-derived CDR1 and CDR2 are SGHDT and YYEEEE. J gave up 3 bases and V 4 bases, and 8 bases lay outside the gene matches. This CDR3 comprises 17 residues. CDR3 bases: TGTGCCAGCAGCACCAAGCCGGGACTAGCGGGGGAAGAGACCCAGTACTTC. Protein sequence: CASSTKPGLAGEETQYF.

The V gene is TRBV10-3, the J gene TRBJ2-5; TRBD2 matches 10 bases. The CDR3 spans 13 residues. Trimming at V came to 6 bases and at J to 5 bases, leaving 3 bases not matched to a gene. Germline CDR1 reads ENHRY; CDR2 reads SYGVKD. The CDR3 region is CAISQAGGETQYF. CDR3 nucleotides: TGTGCCATCAGCCAAGCGGGGGGGGAGACCCAGTACTTC.

V gene TRBV7-2 combines with J gene TRBJ2-3; 9 positions agree with TRBD2. V shed 0 bases, J shed 5 bases, and the junction held 9 bases outside the gene matches. Germline values: CDR1 SGHTA, CDR2 FQGNSA. The CDR3 loop spans 17 amino acids. DNA for the CDR3: TGTGCCAGCAGCTTAGCATCAAGCGGGAGGAGAGGAGATACGCAGTATTTT. It yields the protein CASSLASSGRRGDTQYF.

The chain recombines TRBV4-3 with TRBJ1-1; D is undetermined. The CDR3 consists of 12 residues. Germline lookup yields CDR1 LGHNA and CDR2 YSLEER. Trimming cost V 3 bases and J 1 base, with 3 bases left between them. CDR3 sequence reads: CASSQRNTEAFF. Here the CDR3 DNA reads TGCGCCAGCAGCCAGAGGAACACTGAAGCTTTCTTT.

The CDR3 sequence: CASSQVLRDSRTDTQYF. For the CDR3, the DNA is TGTGCCAGCAGCCAAGTTCTCCGGGACTCTAGGACAGATACGCAGTATTTT. V and J are TRBV4-2 and TRBJ2-3, with D tentatively TRBD2 (6 bases). Germline loops: CDR1 LGHNA, CDR2 YNFKEQ. The V end lost 1 base, the J end lost 3 bases, and 17 bases lay between the germline ends. The CDR3 covers 17 residues.

The chain employs TRBV10-3 and TRBJ2-6; tentative D call: TRBD1 (6 bases). There are 19 residues in the CDR3. V lost 0 bases and J 0 bases, leaving 15 bases between the germline ends. In germline, CDR1 is ENHRY, CDR2 SYGVKD. CDR3 sequence reads: CAISESRGIGLSGANVLTF. The CDR3 DNA is TGTGCCATCAGTGAGTCGAGGGGGATAGGCCTCTCTGGGGCCAACGTCCTGACTTTC.